Only one count was recorded for the clone carrying this T cell receptor beta chain. This specimen comes from a study of blood T cell repertoires in COVID-19. Overall study: Some COVID-19 samples were acute and others convalescent; all came from the United States, Italy and Spain. The analysed material was cDNA or gDNA that came from T cells, B-cell-depleted T cells, or PBMCs.

Per the study methods: Reference gene primers were amplified, and this amplification served to estimate nucleated cell counts. The assay was immunoSEQ multiplex PCR, and TCRdb's table has in-frame clones only and misses some. The V and J calls and the clone size are those of that table, but D and trimming were determined from the DNA. Of roughly 150,000 clones detected, around 82% appear once; the ten largest clones hold 4.5% to 6%. Sample: peripheral blood. The origin of this receptor is a woman aged 50 to 60 with acute or convalescent COVID-19.

CDR3 sequence reads: CAWSAGGPETQYF. CDR3 in DNA: TGTGCCTGGAGTGCCGGGGGGCCCGAGACCCAGTACTTC. This chain joins TRBV30 and TRBJ2-5, with D perhaps TRBD2 (7 bases). Germline values: CDR1 GTSNPN, CDR2 SVGIG (reference sequence). V was cut by 1 base and J by 5 bases, with 11 bases left in between. The CDR3 spans 13 residues.